The 8 T cell receptor beta chains below all came from one sample that was sequenced in a study of T cell responses to AZD1222 COVID-19 vaccine. Produced via immunoSEQ multiplex PCR; TCRdb's table is partial and in-frame only. The sample includes 120,000 to 150,000 clones, 85% to 95% of them seen just once. This material consisted of peripheral blood, taken on day 0 of AZD1222 vaccination. These receptor sequences come from an adult in good health.

The rearrangement joins TRBV19 to TRBJ1-1; D is uncertain. The CDR3 is 14 residues long. Looked up from germline, CDR1 is LNHDA and CDR2 is SQIVND (reference sequence). Trimming shortened V by 5 bases and J by 1 base, and 11 bases separated the two germline ends. CDR3 nucleotides: TGTGCCAGTAGTCCGCAGGTACCGAACACTGAAGCTTTCTTT. Its translation is CASSPQVPNTEAFF.

The chain joins TRBV15 to TRBJ1-2, with D tentatively TRBD1 (5 bases). Germline CDR1 reads LNHNV; CDR2 reads YYDKDF (reference sequence). V lost 9 bases, J lost 5 bases, and 22 bases lay in between. The CDR3 has 15 residues. The CDR3 sequence: CATGQFGGARYGYTF. CDR3 coding DNA: TGTGCCACTGGACAATTCGGCGGGGCGCGGTATGGCTACACCTTC. The full variable domain, completed using reference TRBV15 and TRBJ1-2, is DAMVIQNPRYQVTQFGKPVTLSCSQTLNHNVMYWYQQKSSQAPKLLFHYYDKDFNNEADTPDNFQSRRPNTSFCFLDIRSPGLGDTAMYLCATGQFGGARYGYTFGSGTRLTVV.

This clone occurred once. The V call is TRBV7-9, the J call TRBJ1-2; a possible D gene is TRBD1 (5 bases). The ends were cut back, 5 bases at V and 0 bases at J, with 16 bases in the middle. Germline V CDR1 and CDR2: SEHNR, FQNEAQ (reference sequence). The CDR3 spans 16 residues. CDR3 coding DNA: TGTGCCAGCAGCCCCCGGGGTGGGGCTACTAACTATGGCTACACCTTC. Amino acid sequence: CASSPRGGATNYGYTF.

The sample holds one count of this clone. The chain has TRBV6-5 and TRBJ1-1; D may be TRBD1 (5 bases). This CDR3 is built from 15 residues. CDR1 MNHEY and CDR2 SVGAGI come from the germline V gene. V gave up 2 bases and J gave up 0 bases, with 10 bases separating them. CDR3 bases: TGTGCCAGCAGTTACCGGGGGTTCATGAACACTGAAGCTTTCTTT. The encoded protein is CASSYRGFMNTEAFF.

The rearrangement joins TRBV4-1 to TRBJ2-1; D gene unclear. The germline V and J ends were trimmed by 1 base and 0 bases, with 16 bases remaining between them. Germline CDR1 and CDR2: MGHRA and YSYEKL. This CDR3 region has 18 residues. CDR3 sequence: CASSQGRIQASSYNEQFF. CDR3 sequence (DNA): TGCGCCAGCAGCCAAGGAAGGATTCAGGCGAGCTCCTACAATGAGCAGTTCTTC.

The V and J genes are TRBV7-2 and TRBJ1-2; 8 positions match TRBD1. J was trimmed by 7 bases and V by 5 bases; bases with no gene match: 9. The CDR3 totals 14 residues. The germline gives CDR1 SGHTA, CDR2 FQGNSA. The CDR3 loop is CASSPRTGQGGYTF. DNA of the CDR3: TGTGCCAGCAGCCCCCGGACAGGGCAGGGTGGCTACACCTTC.

V and J are TRBV19 and TRBJ1-4; possibly TRBD1 for D (5 bases). V was cut by 7 bases and J by 3 bases, with 15 bases left in between. Germline V gives CDR1 LNHDA, CDR2 SQIVND (reference sequence). There are 15 residues in the CDR3. The CDR3, as DNA: TGTGCCAGTAAAGAGGGGCAGACTGCTAATGAAAAACTGTTTTTT. Translated: CASKEGQTANEKLFF.

The chain couples TRBV18 to TRBJ2-7; D perhaps matches TRBD2 (5 bases). Germline assignment: CDR1 KGHSH and CDR2 LQKENI. Trimming shortened V by 3 bases and J by 1 base, and 13 bases separated the two germline ends. There are 15 residues in the CDR3. The CDR3 nucleotides read TGTGCCAGCTCACCCCAAGGCGGGTTTTCCTACGAGCAGTACTTC. Translated: CASSPQGGFSYEQYF. Variable domain in full (rest from reference TRBV18 and TRBJ2-7): NAGVMQNPRHLVRRRGQEARLRCSPMKGHSHVYWYRQLPEEGLKFMVYLQKENIIDESGMPKERFSAEFPKEGPSILRIQQVVRGDSAAYFCASSPQGGFSYEQYFGPGTRLTVT.